The entry below gives a single T cell receptor (beta chain) sequence along with its context. Its antigen is as yet unknown. This record comes from a study of cytotoxic CD8 clonotypes in ibrutinib-treated CLL. Across the study: Samples showed on average about 240,000 productive templates and 80,000 to 100,000 productive rearrangements. Regarding the study as a whole: Clonality was higher at baseline than in age-matched healthy donors and tracked circulating CD8+ T-cell counts. The study found public clonotypes uncommon, contracting or stable on treatment. Clonality was elevated at ibrutinib response and had returned toward baseline at progression.

Clones were read by immunoSEQ multiplex PCR, and TCRdb kept only the in-frame ones, dropping some. The sample carries some 70,000 clones, 68% recorded once. The receptor comes from a human donor with chronic lymphocytic leukemia. Specimen: PBMCs, collected after 12 months of ibrutinib treatment.

Written as DNA, the CDR3 is TGTGCCAGCAGCAGTGAGTACAGGGAGGAGGGTGAAAAACTGTTTTTT. Residues: CASSSEYREEGEKLFF. The rearrangement joins TRBV5-6 to TRBJ1-4; D possibly corresponds to TRBD1 (6 bases). V was trimmed by 4 bases and J by 7 bases, leaving 20 bases between them. Germline V lookup: CDR1 SGHDT, CDR2 YYEEEE. CDR3 size: 16 residues.